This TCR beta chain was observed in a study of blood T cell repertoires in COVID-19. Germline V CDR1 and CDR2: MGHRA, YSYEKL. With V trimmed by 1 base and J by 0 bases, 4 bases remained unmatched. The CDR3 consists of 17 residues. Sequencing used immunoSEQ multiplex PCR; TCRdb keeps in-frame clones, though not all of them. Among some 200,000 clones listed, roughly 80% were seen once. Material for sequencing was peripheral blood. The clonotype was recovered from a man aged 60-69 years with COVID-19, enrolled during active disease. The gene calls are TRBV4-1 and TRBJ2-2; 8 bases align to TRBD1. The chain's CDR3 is CASSQVQGVANTGELFF. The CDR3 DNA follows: TGCGCCAGCAGCCAAGTACAGGGGGTTGCGAACACCGGGGAGCTGTTTTTT.